This paragraph covers one T cell receptor beta chain sequence. Some clones are missing from TCRdb's copy, which holds only in-frame ones; the method was immunoSEQ multiplex PCR. The repertoire holds 150,000 to 200,000 clones, with over 70% as singletons. This sample was taken from a study of T cell responses to AZD1222 COVID-19 vaccine. The CDR3 is 16 residues long. V lost 6 bases, J lost 6 bases, and 11 bases stayed unmatched. Per the germline V gene, CDR1 is LNHNV and CDR2 is YYDKDF (reference sequence). The chain couples TRBV15 to TRBJ1-2, with TRBD1 matching over 12 bases. The sequence derives from an adult in good health. The specimen comprised peripheral blood, sampled on day 0 of MenACWY control vaccination. The CDR3 sequence is CATRSGIGTGGDGYTF. In DNA form, the CDR3 reads TGTGCCACCAGGAGTGGGATAGGGACAGGGGGCGATGGCTACACCTTC.